This T cell receptor beta chain was observed in a study of OX40 agonist ivuxolimab in advanced cancers. Unmatched junction bases numbered 2, after V lost 0 bases and J lost 5 bases. The CDR3 loop spans 14 amino acids. From germline, CDR1 is MNHEY and CDR2 SVGAGI. Sequencing was performed with immunoSEQ multiplex PCR; in TCRdb, only in-frame clones are kept and a portion is missing. This table holds about 78,000 clones, 84% found once. The input for sequencing was CD4+ or CD8+ T cells sorted from blood, taken in a trial of the OX40 agonist ivuxolimab. The chain employs TRBV6-5 and TRBJ2-7; 9 bases match TRBD1. This TCR was recovered from an adult with an advanced solid tumor such as melanoma, head and neck, liver or kidney cancer. CDR3: CASSYSGTGNEQYF. CDR3 coding DNA: TGTGCCAGCAGTTACTCGGGGACAGGGAACGAGCAGTACTTC.